Presented here are 23 T cell receptor beta chains from one specimen sequenced in a study of CD8 T cells in ankylosing spondylitis. TCRdb passed the 5' RACE reads through MiXCR, listing each CDR3 protein once. The sample carries fewer than 250,000 distinct CDR3 sequences, roughly 10% recorded once. The sample taken for sequencing was blood, either unsorted or a sorted T cell fraction (not recorded which). The receptors derive from a male donor with ankylosing spondylitis or in good health (not recorded which).

This clonotype was seen more than once but under ten times. The chain combines TRBV30 with TRBJ1-3, with a tentative D call TRBD1 (5 bases). This CDR3 comprises 16 residues. V lost 3 bases and J 0 bases, leaving 15 bases between the germline ends. Germline V gene data show CDR1 as GTSNPN and CDR2 as SVGIG (reference sequence). For the CDR3, the DNA is TGTGCCTGGAGGGGACCGGGACGAGGCTCTGGAAACACCATATATTTT. This sequence encodes CAWRGPGRGSGNTIYF.

This clonotype came up many times. The V gene is TRBV20-1, the J gene TRBJ1-1, with a tentative D call TRBD1 (6 bases). V lost 0 bases, J lost 6 bases, and 23 bases lay in between. The CDR3 has 17 residues. Germline V gene data show CDR1 as DFQATT and CDR2 as SNEGSKA (reference sequence). Here the CDR3 reads CSARDPPFGGRGAEAFF. CDR3 sequence (DNA): TGCAGTGCTAGAGATCCCCCCTTTGGGGGGCGAGGGGCTGAAGCTTTCTTT.

The chain uses TRBV6-1 and TRBJ2-1; the match to TRBD1 covers 7 bases. The V segment lost 4 bases and the J segment 6 bases; nucleotides outside the gene matches: 3. CDR3 length equals 13 residues. From germline, CDR1 is MNHNS and CDR2 SASEGT. DNA of the CDR3: TGTGCCAGCAGTGGACAGGGATCCAATGAGCAGTTCTTC. This translates into CASSGQGSNEQFF.

This clonotype was detected many times. The chain is built from TRBV3-1 and TRBJ2-7; D perhaps matches TRBD2 (5 bases). This CDR3 contains 18 residues. The germline V and J ends were trimmed by 3 bases and 4 bases, with 25 bases remaining between them. The germline CDR1 and CDR2 sequences are LGHDT and YNNKEL (reference sequence). DNA for the CDR3: TGTGCCAGCAGCCAGGACCCAACCACAGTGGTCGGGAAGTACGAGCAGTACTTC. Residues: CASSQDPTTVVGKYEQYF.

This clonotype was picked up many times. The chain combines TRBV2 with TRBJ2-2, with TRBD1 matching over 8 bases. J lost 0 bases, V lost 8 bases, and 5 bases had no gene match. The V gene's germline CDR1 is SNHLY and CDR2 FYNNEI. This CDR3 spans 15 amino acids. CDR3 DNA sequence: TGTGCCAGCGGGAAACAGGGGGCGAACACCGGGGAGCTGTTTTTT. It specifies CASGKQGANTGELFF. Together with reference TRBV2 and TRBJ2-2, the CDR3 gives the full variable domain: EPEVTQTPSHQVTQMGQEVILRCVPISNHLYFYWYRQILGQKVEFLVSFYNNEISEKSEIFDDQFSVERPDGSNFTLKIRSTKLEDSAMYFCASGKQGANTGELFFGEGSRLTVL.

This clonotype came up a few times. The chain carries TRBV7-9 and TRBJ1-1; D is undetermined. This CDR3 region has 13 residues. The germline V and J ends were trimmed by 5 bases and 6 bases, with 13 bases remaining between them. Per the germline V gene, CDR1 is SEHNR and CDR2 is FQNEAQ (reference sequence). The DNA for the CDR3 is TGTGCCAGCAGCCCCCGGTCTGGGGCTGAAGCTTTCTTT. It yields the protein CASSPRSGAEAFF.

As concerns this clonotype: Given a much more abundant clone one base away, this may be a read error. The chain links TRBV5-1 to TRBJ2-1; 10 bases are shared with TRBD1. The CDR3 has 14 amino acids. Germline loops: CDR1 SGHRS, CDR2 YFSETQ. The CDR3 bases are TGCGCCAGCAGCCATGGACAGGGGGAGAATGAGCAGCTCTTC. This gives the protein CASSHGQGENEQLF.

This clonotype was detected only a few times. This chain connects TRBV3-1 to TRBJ1-5; D not certain. The CDR3 covers 14 residues. V was shortened by 6 bases and J by 9 bases, with 18 bases between the two germline ends. Germline V lookup: CDR1 LGHDT, CDR2 YNNKEL (reference sequence). The CDR3 is CASSPTVPPSPQHF. Here the CDR3 DNA reads TGTGCCAGCAGTCCGACGGTTCCCCCATCGCCCCAGCATTTT.

This clonotype has ten or more counts. This chain links TRBV12-3 or TRBV12-4 with TRBJ1-5; D possibly corresponds to TRBD1 (6 bases). Trimming stripped 2 bases from V and 9 bases from J, with 11 bases between. The CDR3 loop spans 13 amino acids. CDR3 nucleotide sequence: TGTGCCAGCAGTTTAAAGGAAGGGGGGCCCCAGCATTTT. Translation: CASSLKEGGPQHF.

There are many counts of this clonotype. The V call is TRBV4-1, the J call TRBJ2-1; 7 nucleotides line up with TRBD1. CDR3 length: 15 amino acids. The ends lost 4 bases at V and 7 bases at J; junction bases unmatched: 10. The V gene's germline CDR1 is MGHRA and CDR2 YSYEKL. The CDR3 region is CASSPPGTVINEQFF. The CDR3 DNA reads TGCGCCAGCAGCCCCCCGGGGACAGTCATAAATGAGCAGTTCTTC.

In its sample, this clonotype was seen once. A much larger clone lies one base from this, so it may be a read error. The chain uses TRBV19 and TRBJ1-1, with D possibly matching TRBD1 (5 bases). The CDR3 covers 15 residues. CDR1 is LNHDA and CDR2 is SQIVND in the germline V gene (reference sequence). Trimming removed 8 bases from V and 1 base from J, with 17 bases in between. The CDR3: CASRLSDSPNTEAFF. CDR3 bases: TGTGCCAGTCGTTTATCAGACAGCCCGAACACTGAAGCTTTCTTT.

This clonotype was seen many times. This chain joins TRBV5-1 and TRBJ1-1, with no clear D. V gave up 5 bases and J gave up 6 bases, with 20 bases separating them. CDR1 SGHRS and CDR2 YFSETQ come from the germline V gene. CDR3 length: 15 residues. The CDR3 here is CASRSLASPQPEAFF. Written as DNA, the CDR3 is TGCGCCAGCAGGTCACTTGCCTCACCTCAACCTGAAGCTTTCTTT.

This clonotype was observed at least ten times. V and J are TRBV25-1 and TRBJ2-1; 11 bases line up with TRBD2. Unmatched junction bases numbered 10, after V lost 5 bases and J lost 7 bases. Germline V lookup: CDR1 MGHDK, CDR2 SYGVNS. The CDR3 length is 16 residues. CDR3 protein: CASSPISGRAWNEQFF. Here the CDR3 DNA reads TGTGCCAGCAGTCCGATTAGCGGGAGGGCCTGGAATGAGCAGTTCTTC.

This clonotype was detected many times. This rearrangement joins TRBV5-5 to TRBJ1-1; the D gene is possibly TRBD1 (6 bases). Per the germline V gene, CDR1 is SGHKS and CDR2 is YYEKEE (reference sequence). CDR3 length: 13 residues. V lost 4 bases and J 3 bases, leaving 10 bases between the germline ends. The CDR3 protein is CASSRQEYTEAFF. Here the CDR3 DNA reads TGTGCCAGCAGCCGACAGGAATACACTGAAGCTTTCTTT. The full variable domain, completed using reference TRBV5-5 and TRBJ1-1, is DAGVTQSPTHLIKTRGQQVTLRCSPISGHKSVSWYQQVLGQGPQFIFQYYEKEERGRGNFPDRFSARQFPNYSSELNVNALLLGDSALYLCASSRQEYTEAFFGQGTRLTVV.

The chain is built from TRBV7-9 and TRBJ1-5, with no clear D. Germline lookup yields CDR1 SEHNR and CDR2 FQNEAQ (reference sequence). V lost 2 bases and J 1 base, leaving 12 bases between the germline ends. This CDR3 is built from 16 residues. This CDR3 reads CASSLILGGSNQPQHF. For the CDR3, the DNA is TGTGCCAGCAGCTTAATACTCGGTGGGAGCAATCAGCCCCAGCATTTT.

This clonotype was counted between two and nine times. V is TRBV7-2 and J is TRBJ2-5, with a tentative D call TRBD2 (7 bases). Trimming left V 7 bases short and J 5 bases short, with 17 bases between. The CDR3 consists of 14 residues. Germline V lookup: CDR1 SGHTA, CDR2 FQGNSA. The CDR3 region has the DNA TGTGCCAGCACCTCGTCGGGGGGCACGGAGACCCAGTACTTC. Amino acids: CASTSSGGTETQYF. The full variable domain, rest sourced from reference TRBV7-2 and TRBJ2-5, is GAGVSQSPSNKVTEKGKDVELRCDPISGHTALYWYRQSLGQGLEFLIYFQGNSAPDKSGLPSDRFSAERTGGSVSTLTIQRTQQEDSAVYLCASTSSGGTETQYFGPGTRLLVL.

In its sample, this clonotype was seen many times. The chain uses TRBV12-3 or TRBV12-4 and TRBJ2-7, with 12 nucleotides matching TRBD1. The CDR3 is made up of 14 amino acids. Trimming removed 3 bases from V and 7 bases from J; junction bases left unmatched: 4. The CDR3 spells CASSFGTGGWEQYF. The CDR3 nucleotides are TGTGCCAGCAGTTTTGGGACAGGGGGCTGGGAGCAGTACTTC.

This clonotype has just a few counts. V is TRBV5-3 and J is TRBJ2-7, with D perhaps TRBD1 (6 bases). TRBV5-3 is annotated as an ORF whose role is uncertain. The length of the CDR3 is 15 residues. V was pared by 8 bases and J by 3 bases, with 21 bases between. The DNA for the CDR3 is TGTGCCAGGGGCCCAGGTACAGGGTTATTCTACGAGCAGTACTTC. Its protein is CARGPGTGLFYEQYF.

This clonotype was observed at least ten times. The chain recombines TRBV2 with TRBJ2-7; D is undetermined. This CDR3 contains 13 residues. The germline gives CDR1 SNHLY, CDR2 FYNNEI. V lost 10 bases, J lost 0 bases, and 13 bases lay in between. CDR3 residues: CATTRADSYEQYF. The DNA of the CDR3 is TGTGCCACCACAAGGGCAGACTCCTACGAGCAGTACTTC.

In its sample, this clonotype was seen many times. V is TRBV29-1 and J is TRBJ1-3, with 10 bases matching TRBD1. The CDR3 is made up of 15 amino acids. V was clipped by 5 bases and J by 0 bases; unmatched bases: 4. From germline, CDR1 is SQVTM and CDR2 ANQGSEA. In nucleotides, the CDR3 is TGCAGCGTTTGGGACAGGGGCCTCTCTGGAAACACCATATATTTT. This gives the protein CSVWDRGLSGNTIYF.

The CDR3 DNA sequence: TGTGCCAGCTCACCACCGGGTGGCCCGGGGGAGACCCAGTACTTC. This translates into CASSPPGGPGETQYF. The chain carries TRBV18 and TRBJ2-5, with D possibly being TRBD2 (5 bases). The CDR3 length is 15 residues. Germline V gene data show CDR1 as KGHSH and CDR2 as LQKENI. Trimming shortened V by 0 bases and J by 5 bases, and 13 bases separated the two germline ends.

This clonotype was counted between two and nine times. The rearrangement joins TRBV5-1 to TRBJ2-3; 9 bases match TRBD2. The CDR3 totals 18 residues. The ends lost 0 bases at V and 4 bases at J; junction bases unmatched: 12. CDR1 is SGHRS and CDR2 is YFSETQ in the germline V gene. The CDR3 reads CASSLGSGRQYTADTQYF. CDR3 nucleotide sequence: TGCGCCAGCAGCTTGGGGAGCGGGAGGCAATACACGGCAGATACGCAGTATTTT. The whole variable domain, filled in from reference TRBV5-1 and TRBJ2-3, reads KAGVTQTPRYLIKTRGQQVTLSCSPISGHRSVSWYQQTPGQGLQFLFEYFSETQRNKGNFPGRFSGRQFSNSRSEMNVSTLELGDSALYLCASSLGSGRQYTADTQYFGPGTRLTVL.

The J gene is TRBJ2-5, the V gene TRBV12-3 or TRBV12-4; 7 bases fit TRBD1. V was pared by 4 bases and J by 12 bases, with 11 bases of the junction left unmatched. The CDR3 extends over 13 amino acids. CDR3 DNA sequence: TGTGCCAGCAGTTCGGGGTTCGTAACAGGGGAGTACTTC. It specifies CASSSGFVTGEYF.